The clone carrying this T cell receptor (beta chain) was recorded a few times. Its target is unknown. Combining a sample-barcoded 5' primer with a J-beta primer mix, a second PCR ran for about 7 to 11 cycles. The template-switch adaptor, which had 12 random nucleotides, put a tag on each cDNA molecule. In TCRdb, the 5' RACE reads were re-called with MiXCR into one record per CDR3 protein. The repertoire holds about 590,000 distinct CDR3 sequences, with about 30% as singletons. V was pared by 6 bases and J by 4 bases, with 4 bases of the junction left unmatched. The germline V gene encodes CDR1 MNHNS and CDR2 SASEGT. The CDR3 is 14 amino acids. The sample comes from a study of blood T cells in healthy people across ages. Study findings and constraints: The lack of PBMC sorting stopped any conclusive naive versus antigen-experienced comparison. Naive T cell percentage showed a strong correlation with TCR beta diversity. Considered underestimates were the diversity estimates obtained from one million T cells.

This receptor was obtained from a woman of 80 years or more in good health. Specimen: blood. This rearrangement joins TRBV6-1 to TRBJ2-2; TRBD1 matches at 8 bases. The CDR3 bases are TGTGCCAGCAGGCCCCAGGGGGCCACCGGGGAGCTGTTTTTT. Its translation is CASRPQGATGELFF.